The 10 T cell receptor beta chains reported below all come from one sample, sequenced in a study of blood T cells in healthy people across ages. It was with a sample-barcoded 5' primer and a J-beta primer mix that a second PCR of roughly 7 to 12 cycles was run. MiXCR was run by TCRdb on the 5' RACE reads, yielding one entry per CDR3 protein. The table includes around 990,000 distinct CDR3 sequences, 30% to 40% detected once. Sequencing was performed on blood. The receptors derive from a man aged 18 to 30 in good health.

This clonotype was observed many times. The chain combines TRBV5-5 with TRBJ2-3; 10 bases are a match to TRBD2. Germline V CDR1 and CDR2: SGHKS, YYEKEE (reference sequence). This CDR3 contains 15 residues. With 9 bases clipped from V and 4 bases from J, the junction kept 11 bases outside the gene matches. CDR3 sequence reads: CATSTRLAGSDTQYF. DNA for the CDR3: TGTGCCACCTCTACCCGACTAGCGGGTTCAGATACGCAGTATTTT.

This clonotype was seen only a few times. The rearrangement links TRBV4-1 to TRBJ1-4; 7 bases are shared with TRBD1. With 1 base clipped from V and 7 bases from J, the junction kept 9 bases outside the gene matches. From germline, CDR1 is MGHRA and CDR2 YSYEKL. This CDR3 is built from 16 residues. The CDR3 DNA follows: TGCGCCAGCAGCCAAGCCTTGACAGGGCGACGTGAAAAACTGTTTTTT. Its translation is CASSQALTGRREKLFF.

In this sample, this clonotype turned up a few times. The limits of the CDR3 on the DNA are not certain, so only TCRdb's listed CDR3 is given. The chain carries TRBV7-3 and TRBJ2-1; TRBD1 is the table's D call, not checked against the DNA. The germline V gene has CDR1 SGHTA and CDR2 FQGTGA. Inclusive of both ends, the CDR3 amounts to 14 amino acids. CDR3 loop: CASSFGSGNNEQFF.

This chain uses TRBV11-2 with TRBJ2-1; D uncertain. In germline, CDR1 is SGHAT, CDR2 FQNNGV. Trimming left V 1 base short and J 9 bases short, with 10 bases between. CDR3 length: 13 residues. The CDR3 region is CASSLATPGEQFF. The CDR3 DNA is TGTGCCAGCAGCTTAGCCACCCCTGGTGAGCAGTTCTTC. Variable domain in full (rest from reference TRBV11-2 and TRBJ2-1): EAGVAQSPRYKIIEKRQSVAFWCNPISGHATLYWYQQILGQGPKLLIQFQNNGVVDDSQLPKDRFSAERLKGVDSTLKIQPAKLEDSAVYLCASSLATPGEQFFGPGTRLTVL.

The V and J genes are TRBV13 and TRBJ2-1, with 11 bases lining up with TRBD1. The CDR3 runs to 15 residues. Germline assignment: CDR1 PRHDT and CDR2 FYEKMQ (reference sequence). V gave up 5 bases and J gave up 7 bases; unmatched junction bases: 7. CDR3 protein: CASSPDRGRKNEQFF. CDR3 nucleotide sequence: TGTGCCAGCAGCCCGGACAGGGGGCGTAAGAATGAGCAGTTCTTC.

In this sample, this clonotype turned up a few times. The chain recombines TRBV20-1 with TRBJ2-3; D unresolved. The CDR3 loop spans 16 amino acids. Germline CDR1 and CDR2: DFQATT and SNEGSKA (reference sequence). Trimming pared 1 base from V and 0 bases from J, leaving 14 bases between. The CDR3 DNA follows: TGCAGTGCTAGAGGATTCCCGACGGATAGCACAGATACGCAGTATTTT. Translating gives CSARGFPTDSTDTQYF.

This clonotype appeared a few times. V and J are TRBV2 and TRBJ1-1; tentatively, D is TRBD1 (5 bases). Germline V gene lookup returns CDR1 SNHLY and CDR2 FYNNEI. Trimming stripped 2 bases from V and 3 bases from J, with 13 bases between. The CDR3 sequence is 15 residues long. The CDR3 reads CASSESGAMDTEAFF. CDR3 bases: TGTGCCAGCAGTGAATCTGGGGCGATGGACACTGAAGCTTTCTTT.

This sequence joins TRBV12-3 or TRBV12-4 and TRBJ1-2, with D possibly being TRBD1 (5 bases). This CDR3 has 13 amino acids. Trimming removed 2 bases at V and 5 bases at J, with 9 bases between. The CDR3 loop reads CASSLRGTYGYTF. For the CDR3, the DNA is TGTGCCAGCAGTTTACGGGGGACGTATGGCTACACCTTC.

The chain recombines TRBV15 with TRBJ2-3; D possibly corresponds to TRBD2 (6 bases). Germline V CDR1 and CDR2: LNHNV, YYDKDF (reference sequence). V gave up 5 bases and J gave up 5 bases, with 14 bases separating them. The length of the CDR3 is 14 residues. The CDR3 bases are TGTGCCACCAGCGGGGGGTGGTATTTAGATACGCAGTATTTT. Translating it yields CATSGGWYLDTQYF.

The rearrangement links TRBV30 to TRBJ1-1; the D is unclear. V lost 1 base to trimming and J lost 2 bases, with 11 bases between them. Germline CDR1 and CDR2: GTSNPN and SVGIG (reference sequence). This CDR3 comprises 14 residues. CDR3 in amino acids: CAWSALGRNTEAFF. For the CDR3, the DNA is TGTGCCTGGAGTGCGTTGGGGAGAAACACTGAAGCTTTCTTT.